This TCR beta chain stems from a study of beta chain features in type 1 diabetes. Reverse transcription of all isolated RNA meant that expressed TCRB transcripts were sequenced. Sequencing was performed with immunoSEQ multiplex PCR; in TCRdb, only in-frame clones are kept and a portion is missing. The sample shows about 110,000 clones, approximately 39% of them seen only once. The CDR3 is made up of 13 amino acids. Trimming shortened V by 5 bases and J by 1 base, and 8 bases separated the two germline ends. CDR1 and CDR2 (germline): SGHTA, FQGTGA. CD45RO/CCR7/CD25/CD127/CD95/CD27 separated CD4+ naive, central memory, regulatory and stem cell-like memory cells by sorting. Broader study findings: In the patient group, naive, central memory and Treg TCRB repertoires seemed more alike than in the healthy donor group. Small HLA sub-analyses could not settle whether HLA shapes TCRB rearrangement. Type 1 diabetes patients had TCRB CDR3s that were shorter (moderately but significantly so) in all four CD4+ subsets.

This clone has a count of ten or more. Its antigen is unidentified. The sequencing input was stem cell memory CD4+ T cells from blood. The origin of this receptor is a woman between 18 and 29 years old in good health. The chain has TRBV7-3 and TRBJ1-1; D ambiguous. CDR3 region: CASSQGRNTEAFF. The CDR3 bases are TGTGCCAGCAGCCAAGGGAGGAACACTGAAGCTTTCTTT.